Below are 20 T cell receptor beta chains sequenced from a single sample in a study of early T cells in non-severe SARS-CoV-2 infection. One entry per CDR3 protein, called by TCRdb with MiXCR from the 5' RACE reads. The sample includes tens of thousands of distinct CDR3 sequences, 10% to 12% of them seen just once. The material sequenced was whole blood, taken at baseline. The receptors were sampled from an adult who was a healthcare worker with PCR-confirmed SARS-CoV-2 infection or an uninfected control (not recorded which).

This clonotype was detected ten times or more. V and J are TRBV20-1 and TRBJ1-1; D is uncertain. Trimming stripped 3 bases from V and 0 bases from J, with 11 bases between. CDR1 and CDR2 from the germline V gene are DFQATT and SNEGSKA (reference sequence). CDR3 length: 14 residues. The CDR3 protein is CSASGDAVNTEAFF. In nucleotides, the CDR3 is TGCAGTGCTAGCGGGGATGCGGTGAACACTGAAGCTTTCTTT.

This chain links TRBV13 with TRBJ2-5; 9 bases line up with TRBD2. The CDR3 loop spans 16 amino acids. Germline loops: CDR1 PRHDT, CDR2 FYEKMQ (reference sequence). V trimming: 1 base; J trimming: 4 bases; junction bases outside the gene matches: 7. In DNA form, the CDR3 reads TGTGCCAGCAGCTTAGCCCGCGGGGGGGCGGGAGAGACCCAGTACTTC. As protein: CASSLARGGAGETQYF.

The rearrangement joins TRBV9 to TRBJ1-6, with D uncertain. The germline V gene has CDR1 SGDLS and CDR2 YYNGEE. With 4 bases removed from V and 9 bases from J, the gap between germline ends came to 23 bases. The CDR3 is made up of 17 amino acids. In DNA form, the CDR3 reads TGTGCCAGCAGCCCTACTCCGGCAACCCCGGGGAGTTCACCCCTCCACTTT. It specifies CASSPTPATPGSSPLHF.

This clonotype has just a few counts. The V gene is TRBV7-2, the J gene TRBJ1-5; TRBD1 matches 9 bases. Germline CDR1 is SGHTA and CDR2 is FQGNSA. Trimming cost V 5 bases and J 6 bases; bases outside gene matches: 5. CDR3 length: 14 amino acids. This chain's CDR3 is CASSRDRAGQPQHF. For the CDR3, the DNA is TGTGCCAGCAGCAGGGACAGGGCAGGTCAGCCCCAGCATTTT.

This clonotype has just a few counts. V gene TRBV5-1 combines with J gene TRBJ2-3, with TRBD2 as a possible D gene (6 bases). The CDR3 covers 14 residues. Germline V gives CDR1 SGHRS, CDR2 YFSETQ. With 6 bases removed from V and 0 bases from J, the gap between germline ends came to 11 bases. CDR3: CASKMAGSTDTQYF. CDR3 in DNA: TGCGCCAGCAAGATGGCGGGGAGCACAGATACGCAGTATTTT.

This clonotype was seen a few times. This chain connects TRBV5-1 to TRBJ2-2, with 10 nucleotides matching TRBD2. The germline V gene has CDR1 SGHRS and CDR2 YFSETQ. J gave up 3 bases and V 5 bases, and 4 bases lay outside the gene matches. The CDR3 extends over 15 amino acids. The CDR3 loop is CASRLGTSDTGELFF. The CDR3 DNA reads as TGCGCCAGCAGATTAGGGACTAGCGACACCGGGGAGCTGTTTTTT.

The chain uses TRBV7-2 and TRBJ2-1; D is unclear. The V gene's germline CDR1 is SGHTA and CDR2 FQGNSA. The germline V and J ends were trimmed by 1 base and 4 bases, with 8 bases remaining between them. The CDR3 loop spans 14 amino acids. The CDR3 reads CASSLDLRYNEQFF. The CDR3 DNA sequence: TGTGCCAGCAGCTTAGACCTCCGATACAATGAGCAGTTCTTC.

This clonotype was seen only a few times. This CDR3 is CASSSDNYEQYF. The CDR3 DNA reads TGTGCCAGCAGCTCAGATAACTACGAGCAGTACTTC. The V gene is TRBV7-2, the J gene TRBJ2-7; D remains unclear. The germline gives CDR1 SGHTA, CDR2 FQGNSA. V gave up 4 bases and J gave up 3 bases, with 7 bases separating them. CDR3 length: 12 amino acids.

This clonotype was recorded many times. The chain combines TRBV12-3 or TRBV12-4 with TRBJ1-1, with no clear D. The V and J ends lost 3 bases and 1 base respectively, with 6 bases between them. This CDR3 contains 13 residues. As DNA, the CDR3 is TGTGCCAGCAGTTTGAAGGGGAACACTGAAGCTTTCTTT. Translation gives CASSLKGNTEAFF.

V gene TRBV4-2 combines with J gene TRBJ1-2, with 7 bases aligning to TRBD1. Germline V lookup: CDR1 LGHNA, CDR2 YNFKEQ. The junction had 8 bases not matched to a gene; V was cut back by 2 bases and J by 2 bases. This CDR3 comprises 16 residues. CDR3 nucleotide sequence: TGTGCCAGCAGCCAAAAACGGGGGACAGACAACTATGGCTACACCTTC. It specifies CASSQKRGTDNYGYTF.

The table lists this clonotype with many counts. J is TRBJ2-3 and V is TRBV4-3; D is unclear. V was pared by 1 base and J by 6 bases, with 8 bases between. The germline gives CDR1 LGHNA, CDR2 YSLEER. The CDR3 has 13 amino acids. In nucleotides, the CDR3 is TGCGCCAGCAGCCAAGTTGGCAGCGATACGCAGTATTTT. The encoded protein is CASSQVGSDTQYF.

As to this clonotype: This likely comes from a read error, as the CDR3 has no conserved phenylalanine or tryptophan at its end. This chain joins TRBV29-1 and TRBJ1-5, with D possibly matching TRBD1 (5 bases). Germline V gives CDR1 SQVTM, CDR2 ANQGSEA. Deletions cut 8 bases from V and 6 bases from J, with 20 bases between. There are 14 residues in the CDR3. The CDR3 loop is CSRLVGREPQPQHL. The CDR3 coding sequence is TGCAGCCGTCTTGTGGGACGGGAGCCTCAGCCCCAGCATCTT.

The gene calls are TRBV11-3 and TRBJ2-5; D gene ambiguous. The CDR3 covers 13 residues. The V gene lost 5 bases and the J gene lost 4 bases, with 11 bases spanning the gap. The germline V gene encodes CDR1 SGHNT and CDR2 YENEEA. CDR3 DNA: TGTGCCAGCAGCCGAGACGTCCCAGAGACCCAGTACTTC. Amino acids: CASSRDVPETQYF.

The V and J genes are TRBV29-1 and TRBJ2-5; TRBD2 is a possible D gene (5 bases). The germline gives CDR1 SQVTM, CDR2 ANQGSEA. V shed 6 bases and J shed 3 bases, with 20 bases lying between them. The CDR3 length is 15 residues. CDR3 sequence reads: CSVKRDPGTKETQYF. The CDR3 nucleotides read TGCAGCGTCAAGAGGGATCCCGGTACCAAAGAGACCCAGTACTTC.

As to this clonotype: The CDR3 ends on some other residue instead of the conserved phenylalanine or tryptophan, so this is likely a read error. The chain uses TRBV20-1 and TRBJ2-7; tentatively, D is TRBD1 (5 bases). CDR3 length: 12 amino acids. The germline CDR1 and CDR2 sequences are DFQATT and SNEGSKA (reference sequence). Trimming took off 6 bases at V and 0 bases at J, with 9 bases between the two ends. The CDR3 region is CSARQSSYEQYS. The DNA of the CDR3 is TGCAGTGCACGACAGTCCTCCTACGAGCAGTACTCC.

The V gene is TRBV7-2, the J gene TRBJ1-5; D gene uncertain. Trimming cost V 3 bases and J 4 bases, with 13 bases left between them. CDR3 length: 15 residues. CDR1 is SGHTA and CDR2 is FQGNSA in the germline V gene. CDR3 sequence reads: CASSFGSGVNQPQHF. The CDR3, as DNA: TGTGCCAGCAGCTTCGGTTCCGGGGTAAATCAGCCCCAGCATTTT.

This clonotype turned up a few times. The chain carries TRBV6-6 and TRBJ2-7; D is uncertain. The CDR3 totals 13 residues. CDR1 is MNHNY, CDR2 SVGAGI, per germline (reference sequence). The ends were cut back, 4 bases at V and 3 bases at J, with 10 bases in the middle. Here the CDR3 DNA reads TGTGCCAGCAGTTTTTCAACGCTCTACGAGCAGTACTTC. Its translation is CASSFSTLYEQYF.

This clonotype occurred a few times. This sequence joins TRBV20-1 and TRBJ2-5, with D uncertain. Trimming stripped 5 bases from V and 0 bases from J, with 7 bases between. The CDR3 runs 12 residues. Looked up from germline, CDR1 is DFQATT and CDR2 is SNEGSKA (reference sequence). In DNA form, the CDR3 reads TGCAGTGCTGTAGGGCACCAAGAGACCCAGTACTTC. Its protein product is CSAVGHQETQYF.

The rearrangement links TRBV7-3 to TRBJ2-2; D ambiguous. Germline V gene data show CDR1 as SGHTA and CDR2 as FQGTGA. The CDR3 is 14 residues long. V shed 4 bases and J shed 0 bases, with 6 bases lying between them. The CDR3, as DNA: TGTGCCAGCAGCTCACAAGCGAACACCGGGGAGCTGTTTTTT. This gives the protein CASSSQANTGELFF.

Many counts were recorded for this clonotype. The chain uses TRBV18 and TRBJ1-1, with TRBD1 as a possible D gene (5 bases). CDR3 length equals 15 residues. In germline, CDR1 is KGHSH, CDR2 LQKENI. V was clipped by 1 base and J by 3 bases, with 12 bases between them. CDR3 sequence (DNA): TGTGCCAGCTCACCACAGCAGGGAGCGGACACTGAAGCTTTCTTT. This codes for CASSPQQGADTEAFF.